The 28 T cell receptor beta chains below were found in one sample sequenced in a study of regulatory T cells in long-lasting Graves disease. Time point: newly diagnosed GD, antithyroid drugs for less than 3 months. The authors made the TCR library using RNA they extracted from PBMCs. To make TCR beta libraries, researchers used iRepertoire HTBI primers and Arm-PCR of CDR3 regions. TCRdb reprocessed the multiplex PCR reads via MiXCR and lists one record per CDR3 protein. The repertoire holds 300,000 to 400,000 distinct CDR3 sequences, 15% to 20% seen once, with roughly 35% in the top ten. Sequencing was performed on peripheral blood mononuclear cells (PBMCs), taken at new diagnosis, from a patient treated with antithyroid drugs. The receptors stem from a female donor with Graves disease.

The sample holds many counts of this clonotype. This chain connects TRBV11-1 to TRBJ2-7; D is ambiguous. V was cut by 4 bases and J by 0 bases, with 16 bases left in between. The CDR3 runs to 16 residues. CDR1 SGHAT and CDR2 FQDESV come from the germline V gene (reference sequence). This CDR3 is CASSSPTIVSSYEQYF. CDR3 in DNA: TGTGCCAGCAGCTCACCCACCATAGTGAGCTCCTACGAGCAGTACTTC.

This clonotype appeared many times. The chain uses TRBV2 and TRBJ1-2, with 11 nucleotides matching TRBD1. The CDR3 is 13 residues long. The germline V gene encodes CDR1 SNHLY and CDR2 FYNNEI. V was clipped by 4 bases and J by 7 bases; unmatched bases: 2. This CDR3 reads CASSGTGGLGYTF. The DNA for the CDR3 is TGTGCCAGCAGTGGGACAGGGGGCCTTGGCTACACCTTC.

On this clonotype: Being one base from a much bigger clone, this may be a read error. CDR3 DNA sequence: TGTGCCAGCAGCCCCGGGACAGAATGCTACACCTTC. As protein: CASSPGTECYTF. This chain links TRBV5-6 with TRBJ1-2, with 7 positions matching TRBD1. This CDR3 has 12 residues. J was trimmed by 9 bases and V by 4 bases; bases with no gene match: 6. The germline V gene encodes CDR1 SGHDT and CDR2 YYEEEE.

V gene TRBV11-2 combines with J gene TRBJ2-3, with 12 bases matching TRBD2. Germline V gives CDR1 SGHAT, CDR2 FQNNGV. This CDR3 has 16 amino acids. J gave up 6 bases and V 5 bases, and 9 bases lay outside the gene matches. CDR3 DNA: TGTGCCAGCAGCCCCCCGTCTAGCGGGAGGGGCGATACGCAGTATTTT. This gives the protein CASSPPSSGRGDTQYF. The whole variable domain, filled in from reference TRBV11-2 and TRBJ2-3, reads EAGVAQSPRYKIIEKRQSVAFWCNPISGHATLYWYQQILGQGPKLLIQFQNNGVVDDSQLPKDRFSAERLKGVDSTLKIQPAKLEDSAVYLCASSPPSSGRGDTQYFGPGTRLTVL.

This clonotype was seen a handful of times. The CDR3 DNA sequence: TGCGCCAGCAGCCCGCTAGCGTCTCAAGAGACCCAGTACTTC. Protein product: CASSPLASQETQYF. This chain uses TRBV5-1 with TRBJ2-5; perhaps TRBD2 as D (6 bases). Looked up from germline, CDR1 is SGHRS and CDR2 is YFSETQ. Deletions cut 4 bases from V and 2 bases from J, with 12 bases between. The CDR3 spans 14 residues.

This clonotype was recorded a few times. The chain combines TRBV15 with TRBJ2-3; TRBD2 matches 7 bases. The CDR3 runs to 15 residues. Germline V gene sequence: CDR1 LNHNV, CDR2 YYDKDF (reference sequence). After removal of 5 bases from V and 4 bases from J, the junction contained 9 bases not matched to a gene. The CDR3 coding sequence is TGTGCCACCAGCCTAACTGGGGGGGAAGCAGATACGCAGTATTTT. This codes for CATSLTGGEADTQYF.

This clonotype was detected ten times or more. Its ends do not fully match the called genes, so a read error is possible. The genes are TRBV12-3 or TRBV12-4 and TRBJ2-1; 7 bases are shared with TRBD1. The CDR3 sequence is 15 residues long. The CDR3 here is CAISRSGGSYNEQFF. In nucleotides, the CDR3 is TGTGCCATCAGTAGATCAGGGGGCTCCTACAATGAGCAGTTCTTC.

This clonotype has at least ten counts. J is TRBJ2-5 and V is TRBV11-3, with D perhaps assigned TRBD1 or TRBD2 (5 bases each). CDR1 and CDR2 from the germline V gene are SGHNT and YENEEA. The CDR3 has 15 residues. Trimming removed 4 bases at V and 3 bases at J, with 15 bases between. The CDR3 sequence: CASSSSRDGKETQYF. The CDR3 DNA reads as TGTGCCAGCAGCTCTTCTAGGGACGGAAAAGAGACCCAGTACTTC.

This clonotype was seen only a few times. V is TRBV6-1 and J is TRBJ2-7; 10 bases are shared with TRBD2. This CDR3 has 14 amino acids. V lost 7 bases, J lost 3 bases, and 6 bases stayed unmatched. The germline V gene encodes CDR1 MNHNS and CDR2 SASEGT. CDR3 coding DNA: TGTGCCAGCAAAGGACTAGCGGAAATCTACGAGCAGTACTTC. The encoded protein is CASKGLAEIYEQYF.

In its sample, this clonotype was seen many times. The chain has TRBV3-1 and TRBJ1-1; no definite D call. CDR1 is LGHDT, CDR2 YNNKEL, per germline (reference sequence). V lost 2 bases and J lost 2, with 6 bases in between. The CDR3 contains 13 residues. CDR3 residues: CASSQSPNTEAFF. CDR3 sequence (DNA): TGTGCCAGCAGCCAATCGCCTAACACTGAAGCTTTCTTT. Supplemented by reference TRBV3-1 and TRBJ1-1, the full variable domain reads DTAVSQTPKYLVTQMGNDKSIKCEQNLGHDTMYWYKQDSKKFLKIMFSYNNKELIINETVPNRFSPKSPDKAHLNLHINSLELGDSAVYFCASSQSPNTEAFFGQGTRLTVV.

This clonotype was found many times. CDR3 sequence: CASSKVRSGQNNSPLHF. The CDR3 DNA is TGTGCCAGCAGTAAGGTGAGATCGGGACAGAATAATTCACCCCTCCACTTT. The chain employs TRBV28 and TRBJ1-6; TRBD1 agrees at 7 bases. The CDR3 covers 17 residues. The J segment lost 5 bases and the V segment lost 5 bases, leaving 12 bases of the junction unmatched. Per germline, CDR1 MDHEN and CDR2 SYDVKM. The full variable domain, in which reference TRBV28 and TRBJ1-6 provide the parts outside the CDR3, is DVKVTQSSRYLVKRTGEKVFLECVQDMDHENMFWYRQDPGLGLRLIYFSYDVKMKEKGDIPEGYSVSREKKERFSLILESASTNQTSMYLCASSKVRSGQNNSPLHFGNGTRLTVT.

Concerning this clonotype: A clone one base away is much larger, so this may be a read error. This sequence joins TRBV28 and TRBJ2-3, with D possibly called TRBD1 or TRBD2 (5 bases each). In germline, CDR1 is MDHEN, CDR2 SYDVKM. The CDR3 loop spans 16 amino acids. The DNA for the CDR3 is TGTGCCAGCACTCCTGTATCTGGGGCTAGCACAGATATGCAGTATTTT. Its translation: CASTPVSGASTDMQYF.

This clonotype was observed many times. The CDR3 sequence: CATSAGTLGGRNTEAFF. The CDR3 DNA sequence: TGTGCCACCAGCGCCGGGACCCTGGGAGGAAGGAACACTGAAGCTTTCTTT. This sequence joins TRBV15 and TRBJ1-1; D may be TRBD1 (5 bases). This CDR3 region has 17 residues. Trimming pared 5 bases from V and 1 base from J, leaving 20 bases between. From germline, CDR1 is LNHNV and CDR2 YYDKDF (reference sequence).

This clonotype was counted ten times or more. The chain joins TRBV12-5 to TRBJ2-2; no definite D call. V was trimmed by 1 base and J by 4 bases, leaving 1 base between them. This CDR3 is 12 amino acids long. CDR1 LGHNT and CDR2 FRNRAP come from the germline V gene. CDR3 nucleotides: TGTGCTAGTGGTTTGGCCACCGGGGAGCTGTTTTTT. This encodes CASGLATGELFF.

This clonotype was recorded at least ten times. This sequence joins TRBV11-3 and TRBJ2-7; D call uncertain. CDR3 length equals 13 residues. The germline CDR1 and CDR2 sequences are SGHNT and YENEEA. The V and J ends lost 3 bases and 4 bases respectively, with 10 bases between them. CDR3 coding DNA: TGTGCCAGCAGCTTTGGAGACACTTACGAGCAGTACTTC. This encodes CASSFGDTYEQYF.

A few counts support this clonotype. This may come from a read error, since a much larger clone is one base off. The chain links TRBV6-2 or TRBV6-3 to TRBJ1-5; 9 positions agree with TRBD1. Germline lookup yields CDR1 MNHEY and CDR2 SVGEGT. This CDR3 has 14 amino acids. The chain's CDR3 is CVSGYDRGAQPQHF. Written as DNA, the CDR3 is TGTGTCAGTGGGTACGACAGGGGGGCTCAGCCCCAGCATTTT.

This clonotype was seen ten or more times. V is TRBV28 and J is TRBJ1-2; a possible D gene is TRBD1 (6 bases). Germline loops: CDR1 MDHEN, CDR2 SYDVKM. The CDR3 is made up of 12 amino acids. V was clipped by 6 bases and J by 4 bases, with 9 bases between them. The CDR3 region has the DNA TGTGCCAGCAGCGGACAGATCTATGGCTACACCTTC. Translation: CASSGQIYGYTF.

This clonotype was seen repeatedly, ten times or more. This chain links TRBV28 with TRBJ1-5; TRBD1 aligns across 9 bases. Germline V gives CDR1 MDHEN, CDR2 SYDVKM. Germline trimming cut 4 bases from V and 3 bases from J; bases unmatched to any gene: 16. The CDR3 contains 19 residues. As DNA, the CDR3 is TGTGCCAGCAGTTCCACGCTATGGAGACAGGGGGGTAACAATCAGCCCCAGCATTTT. Protein product: CASSSTLWRQGGNNQPQHF.

This rearrangement joins TRBV19 to TRBJ2-3; tentative D call: TRBD2 (5 bases). V was shortened by 3 bases and J by 3 bases, with 10 bases between the two germline ends. Germline V gene data show CDR1 as LNHDA and CDR2 as SQIVND (reference sequence). This CDR3 comprises 14 residues. CDR3 nucleotide sequence: TGTGCCAGTAGTATCCGGCCGGGGACAGATACGCAGTATTTT. Translated, it gives CASSIRPGTDTQYF. Variable domain in full (rest from reference TRBV19 and TRBJ2-3): DGGITQSPKYLFRKEGQNVTLSCEQNLNHDAMYWYRQDPGQGLRLIYYSQIVNDFQKGDIAEGYSVSREKKESFPLTVTSAQKNPTAFYLCASSIRPGTDTQYFGPGTRLTVL.

This clonotype was counted at least ten times. J is TRBJ2-3 and V is TRBV6-5; the D gene could be TRBD1 or TRBD2 (5 bases each). The CDR3 has 15 residues. V lost 3 bases and J lost 0, with 10 bases in between. Per germline, CDR1 MNHEY and CDR2 SVGAGI. CDR3 in amino acids: CASSYRDGSTDTQYF. The CDR3 DNA reads as TGTGCCAGCAGTTATAGGGACGGGAGCACAGATACGCAGTATTTT.

Turning to this clonotype: A much larger clone lies one base from this, so it may be a read error. The chain has TRBV12-3 or TRBV12-4 and TRBJ2-3; D gene unclear. V was clipped by 8 bases and J by 2 bases, with 11 bases between them. The CDR3 has 13 amino acids. The CDR3 is CASRYITTDTQYF. The CDR3 region has the DNA TGTGCCAGCCGCTACATAACCACAGATACGCAGTATTTT.

This clonotype was recorded many times. The chain combines TRBV7-8 with TRBJ2-7, with D perhaps matching TRBD2 (6 bases). Between the trimmed V and J ends, which lost 3 bases and 3 bases, there was a span of 12 bases. The CDR3 consists of 14 residues. CDR1 is SGHVS and CDR2 is FQNEAQ in the germline V gene. CDR3 sequence reads: CASSLGGEDYEQYF. In DNA, the CDR3 is TGTGCCAGCAGCTTGGGGGGAGAGGACTACGAGCAGTACTTC.

This clonotype is a singleton in its sample. A far more abundant clone sits one base away, making this likely a read error. V gene TRBV27 combines with J gene TRBJ2-7; possibly TRBD2 for D (6 bases). Per the germline V gene, CDR1 is MNHEY and CDR2 is SMNVEV (reference sequence). This CDR3 region has 13 residues. V lost 8 bases to trimming and J lost 7 bases, with 18 bases between them. CDR3 sequence: CASRLRGDNEQYF. The CDR3 region has the DNA TGTGCCAGCCGCCTGCGGGGTGACAATGAGCAGTACTTC.

This clonotype has a count of ten or more. The chain has TRBV19 and TRBJ1-1; 9 nucleotides line up with TRBD1. The V gene's germline CDR1 is LNHDA and CDR2 SQIVND (reference sequence). The CDR3 is 16 residues long. The ends lost 3 bases at V and 3 bases at J; junction bases unmatched: 8. The DNA of the CDR3 is TGTGCCAGTAGTATCACCGGGACAGGGAAGGACACTGAAGCTTTCTTT. This gives the protein CASSITGTGKDTEAFF.

The rearrangement uses TRBV12-3 or TRBV12-4 and TRBJ2-7, with D maybe TRBD2 (6 bases). Trimming removed 4 bases at V and 5 bases at J, with 15 bases between. This CDR3 region has 14 residues. CDR3 DNA: TGTGCCAGCAGTTCTCTAGCGCCAGGCGACGAGCAGTACTTC. Encoded protein: CASSSLAPGDEQYF.

For this clonotype: A much larger clone sits a single nucleotide away, making a read error possible. This chain connects TRBV7-3 to TRBJ2-3; 8 positions agree with TRBD2. CDR1 is SGHTA and CDR2 is FQGTGA in the germline V gene. The CDR3 is 16 residues long. This CDR3 is CASSLNGGRTDNTQDF. The CDR3 DNA reads TGTGCCAGCAGCTTAAACGGCGGGAGGACAGACAATACGCAGGATTTT.

The rearrangement links TRBV9 to TRBJ1-1, with D possibly being TRBD1 (5 bases). Trimming left V 2 bases short and J 6 bases short, with 14 bases between. The germline V gene has CDR1 SGDLS and CDR2 YYNGEE. This CDR3 is built from 14 residues. In DNA form, the CDR3 reads TGTGCCAGCAGCGTTGGCTCCCAAGGGGCTGAAGCTTTCTTT. Protein: CASSVGSQGAEAFF.

This clonotype has at least ten counts. The rearrangement uses TRBV12-3 or TRBV12-4 and TRBJ2-3; D gene ambiguous. CDR3 length equals 16 residues. The germline V and J ends were trimmed by 1 base and 4 bases, with 15 bases remaining between them. CDR3 sequence reads: CASSLGVREVADTQYF. In DNA form, the CDR3 reads TGTGCCAGCAGTTTAGGGGTCCGAGAAGTCGCAGATACGCAGTATTTT.